The 25 T cell receptor beta chains below were found in one sample sequenced in a study of blood T cell repertoires in COVID-19. Assay used: immunoSEQ multiplex PCR; TCRdb lists only in-frame clones, some missing. The sample includes over 200,000 clones, roughly 86% of them seen just once. Sequenced: peripheral blood. The receptors come from a woman in her forties or fifties with acute or convalescent COVID-19.

V and J are TRBV18 and TRBJ2-1; TRBD1 is a possible D gene (8 bases). This CDR3 is 14 amino acids long. Trimming took 3 bases from V and 7 from J, leaving 13 bases between them. Germline loops: CDR1 KGHSH, CDR2 LQKENI. CDR3 sequence reads: CASSPTGGGNEQFF. The DNA of the CDR3 is TGTGCCAGCTCACCTACAGGGGGAGGGAATGAGCAGTTCTTC.

The chain uses TRBV7-9 and TRBJ2-1; 9 positions match TRBD2. The trim removed 3 bases at V and 6 bases at J, leaving 9 bases unmatched. The CDR3 runs to 16 residues. The germline gives CDR1 SEHNR, CDR2 FQNEAQ (reference sequence). The CDR3 here is CASSFPGGRGRNEQFF. CDR3 DNA: TGTGCCAGCAGCTTTCCCGGCGGGAGGGGCCGCAATGAGCAGTTCTTC.

The rearrangement links TRBV7-9 to TRBJ2-7; the match to TRBD2 covers 9 bases. From germline, CDR1 is SEHNR and CDR2 FQNEAQ (reference sequence). CDR3 length: 15 residues. With 2 bases clipped from V and 4 bases from J, the junction kept 6 bases outside the gene matches. The CDR3 is CASSLWTSETYEQYF. The CDR3 coding sequence is TGTGCCAGCAGCTTATGGACTAGCGAGACTTACGAGCAGTACTTC.

The rearrangement joins TRBV6-5 to TRBJ1-2; 8 nucleotides line up with TRBD1. The J segment lost 4 bases and the V segment lost 4 bases, leaving 8 bases of the junction unmatched. The CDR3 is 15 amino acids. Germline-derived CDR1 and CDR2 are MNHEY and SVGAGI. Here the CDR3 DNA reads TGTGCCAGCAGTTCCAGGACAGGGCAGGTCTATGGCTACACCTTC. Its protein product is CASSSRTGQVYGYTF.

The chain has TRBV6-5 and TRBJ1-1; 7 positions match TRBD1. The CDR3 runs to 15 residues. J gave up 4 bases and V 4 bases, and 9 bases lay outside the gene matches. The germline V gene has CDR1 MNHEY and CDR2 SVGAGI. The CDR3 here is CASSSPQAGGTEAFF. The CDR3 DNA reads TGTGCCAGCAGTTCACCGCAGGCAGGGGGCACTGAAGCTTTCTTT.

The chain uses TRBV4-1 and TRBJ1-1; D gene uncertain. Trimming took 3 bases from V and 0 from J, leaving 17 bases between them. Germline V gives CDR1 MGHRA, CDR2 YSYEKL. The CDR3 runs to 17 residues. Written as DNA, the CDR3 is TGCGCCAGCAGCCATGGACGGTCAACCGGGATGAACACTGAAGCTTTCTTT. This sequence encodes CASSHGRSTGMNTEAFF.

The gene calls are TRBV5-1 and TRBJ1-1, with 7 nucleotides matching TRBD1. This CDR3 spans 15 amino acids. From germline, CDR1 is SGHRS and CDR2 YFSETQ. The V segment lost 0 bases and the J segment 0 bases; nucleotides outside the gene matches: 2. As DNA, the CDR3 is TGCGCCAGCAGCTTGGATACAGGGGTGAACACTGAAGCTTTCTTT. Protein sequence: CASSLDTGVNTEAFF. The full variable domain, rest sourced from reference TRBV5-1 and TRBJ1-1, is KAGVTQTPRYLIKTRGQQVTLSCSPISGHRSVSWYQQTPGQGLQFLFEYFSETQRNKGNFPGRFSGRQFSNSRSEMNVSTLELGDSALYLCASSLDTGVNTEAFFGQGTRLTVV.

This clone was counted only a few times. The J gene is TRBJ2-7, the V gene TRBV4-3; 8 nucleotides match TRBD2. CDR1 LGHNA and CDR2 YSLEER come from the germline V gene. The CDR3 spans 18 residues. Trimming cost V 0 bases and J 0 bases; bases outside gene matches: 10. The CDR3 DNA sequence: TGCGCCAGCAGCCAAGATAGGGGCGGGACTAGTAGCTCCTACGAGCAGTACTTC. Translated: CASSQDRGGTSSSYEQYF.

There are a few counts of this clone. This rearrangement joins TRBV28 to TRBJ1-5; 7 bases align to TRBD1. The J segment lost 6 bases and the V segment lost 2 bases, leaving 4 bases of the junction unmatched. The germline V gene has CDR1 MDHEN and CDR2 SYDVKM. This CDR3 has 14 residues. CDR3 sequence reads: CASSLPQGVQPQHF. The CDR3 DNA sequence: TGTGCCAGCAGTTTACCCCAGGGGGTTCAGCCCCAGCATTTT.

This clone came up once. The chain employs TRBV6-5 and TRBJ1-5; the D is unclear. Germline lookup yields CDR1 MNHEY and CDR2 SVGAGI. V lost 2 bases, J lost 4 bases, and 6 bases lay in between. This CDR3 comprises 13 residues. The CDR3: CASSYDGNQPQHF. The CDR3 DNA is TGTGCCAGCAGTTACGACGGGAATCAGCCCCAGCATTTT.

This chain joins TRBV29-1 and TRBJ2-7; D is undetermined. The ends were cut back, 1 base at V and 1 base at J, with 5 bases in the middle. Germline V CDR1 and CDR2: SQVTM, ANQGSEA. CDR3 size: 12 residues. In nucleotides, the CDR3 is TGCAGCGTTGAAGGAGCGTCCTACGAGCAGTACTTC. Translating gives CSVEGASYEQYF.

There are a few counts of this clone. The rearrangement uses TRBV7-9 and TRBJ1-1; TRBD1 might be the D (6 bases). The CDR3 loop spans 16 amino acids. V gave up 3 bases and J gave up 0 bases, with 14 bases separating them. The germline gives CDR1 SEHNR, CDR2 FQNEAQ (reference sequence). The CDR3: CASSFLTGGLNTEAFF. The CDR3 bases are TGTGCCAGCAGCTTCCTCACCGGGGGGCTGAACACTGAAGCTTTCTTT.

This clone was recorded only once. V is TRBV16 and J is TRBJ2-3, with a possible D match to TRBD1 (8 bases). V was shortened by 2 bases and J by 3 bases, with 15 bases between the two germline ends. Germline values: CDR1 KGHSY, CDR2 FQNENV. This CDR3 has 16 amino acids. CDR3 sequence reads: CASSQKDRGGTDTQYF. The CDR3 DNA is TGTGCCAGCAGCCAAAAAGACAGGGGAGGGACAGATACGCAGTATTTT.

V is TRBV25-1 and J is TRBJ2-7; tentative D call: TRBD1 (6 bases). The V end lost 1 base, the J end lost 0 bases, and 16 bases lay between the germline ends. The CDR3 covers 17 residues. Germline CDR1 reads MGHDK; CDR2 reads SYGVNS. The CDR3 here is CASSEFLARDISYEQYF. The CDR3 nucleotides are TGTGCCAGCAGTGAATTCTTGGCTCGGGACATCTCCTACGAGCAGTACTTC.

The chain recombines TRBV6-6 with TRBJ2-3; TRBD2 matches at 11 bases. This CDR3 region has 17 residues. J was trimmed by 3 bases and V by 5 bases; bases with no gene match: 10. Germline lookup yields CDR1 MNHNY and CDR2 SVGAGI (reference sequence). CDR3 loop: CASSPGTTSGGTDTQYF. CDR3 DNA: TGTGCCAGCAGTCCGGGGACTACTAGCGGGGGAACAGATACGCAGTATTTT.

This chain links TRBV12-3 or TRBV12-4 with TRBJ1-5; D not resolved. V was cut by 6 bases and J by 7 bases, with 13 bases left in between. CDR3 length: 13 amino acids. In DNA, the CDR3 is TGTGCCAGCAGCAACTTGGTAAACCAGCCCCAGCATTTT. Translating gives CASSNLVNQPQHF.

This chain links TRBV9 with TRBJ2-5; D ambiguous. From germline, CDR1 is SGDLS and CDR2 YYNGEE. The ends were cut back, 8 bases at V and 5 bases at J, with 19 bases in the middle. The CDR3 is 14 residues long. CDR3 residues: CASNPGTLSETQYF. The CDR3, as DNA: TGTGCCAGTAACCCAGGCACGCTTTCGGAGACCCAGTACTTC.

CDR3 bases: TGCGCCAGCAGCTTGTCGGGGGATGGGCAGCCCCAGCATTTT. Residues: CASSLSGDGQPQHF. The chain uses TRBV5-1 and TRBJ1-5; maybe TRBD1 (5 bases). The germline CDR1 and CDR2 sequences are SGHRS and YFSETQ. CDR3 length: 14 residues. The V gene lost 1 base and the J gene lost 7 bases, with 12 bases spanning the gap.

The V and J genes are TRBV29-1 and TRBJ2-7, with TRBD1 as a possible D gene (5 bases). Trimming removed 3 bases from V and 7 bases from J, with 16 bases in between. CDR1 is SQVTM and CDR2 is ANQGSEA in the germline V gene. This CDR3 has 13 amino acids. CDR3 residues: CSVERQGSYEQYF. Here the CDR3 DNA reads TGCAGCGTTGAGCGGCAGGGCAGTTATGAGCAGTACTTC.

This clone has a single count. The chain recombines TRBV7-8 with TRBJ2-7, with TRBD2 matching 8 bases. Germline lookup yields CDR1 SGHVS and CDR2 FQNEAQ. This CDR3 spans 15 amino acids. V was pared by 4 bases and J by 6 bases, with 11 bases of the junction left unmatched. The CDR3 loop reads CASSYSSGSQIEQYF. In DNA form, the CDR3 reads TGTGCCAGCAGCTACTCAAGCGGGAGCCAAATCGAGCAGTACTTC.

The chain has TRBV2 and TRBJ2-7; 10 nucleotides align to TRBD2. J lost 4 bases, V lost 7 bases, and 4 bases had no gene match. This CDR3 has 13 amino acids. The V gene's germline CDR1 is SNHLY and CDR2 FYNNEI. The CDR3, as DNA: TGTGCCAGCATTCTAGCGGGAGCTTACGAGCAGTACTTC. Protein sequence: CASILAGAYEQYF.

The chain joins TRBV2 to TRBJ1-2; maybe TRBD1 (6 bases). Trimming removed 2 bases from V and 8 bases from J, with 12 bases in between. The CDR3 extends over 13 amino acids. Germline assignment: CDR1 SNHLY and CDR2 FYNNEI. Here the CDR3 DNA reads TGTGCCAGCAGTGAACAGGGGAGCTTAGGCTACACCTTC. This sequence encodes CASSEQGSLGYTF.

This clone was detected only a few times. V is TRBV5-1 and J is TRBJ2-5; 14 bases are a match to TRBD2. V lost 4 bases, J lost 5 bases, and 13 bases stayed unmatched. Germline CDR1 and CDR2: SGHRS and YFSETQ. This CDR3 comprises 18 residues. The CDR3, as DNA: TGCGCCAGCAGCGCCCAAGGCGGGACTAGCGGGAGTCTGGAGACCCAGTACTTC. Translated: CASSAQGGTSGSLETQYF.

With respect to this clone: One end of the junction varies from germline; a read error may be responsible. The chain joins TRBV7-2 to TRBJ1-2; maybe TRBD1 (5 bases). This CDR3 has 13 residues. Germline CDR1 is SGHTA and CDR2 is FQGNSA. The CDR3 is CASSLDQGLRTFF. In DNA form, the CDR3 reads TGTGCCAGCAGCTTAGACCAGGGACTTAGGACGTTCTTC.

The chain couples TRBV2 to TRBJ2-5; perhaps TRBD1 as D (5 bases). Deletions cut 4 bases from V and 5 bases from J, with 23 bases between. Per the germline V gene, CDR1 is SNHLY and CDR2 is FYNNEI. The CDR3 is 17 amino acids. CDR3 DNA sequence: TGTGCCAGCAGTGTCACCCCAGGGTCGGGCGGAGCTGAGACCCAGTACTTC. It yields the protein CASSVTPGSGGAETQYF.